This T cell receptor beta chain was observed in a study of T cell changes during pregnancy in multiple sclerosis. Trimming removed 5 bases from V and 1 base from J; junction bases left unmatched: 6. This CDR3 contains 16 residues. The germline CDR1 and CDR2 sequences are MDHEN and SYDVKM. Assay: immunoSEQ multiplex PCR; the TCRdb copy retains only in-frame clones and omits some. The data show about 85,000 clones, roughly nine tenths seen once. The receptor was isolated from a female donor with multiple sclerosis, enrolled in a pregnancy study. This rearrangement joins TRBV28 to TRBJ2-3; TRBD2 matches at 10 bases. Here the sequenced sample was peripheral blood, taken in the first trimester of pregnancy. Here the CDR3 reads CASSGTSGRGTDTQYF. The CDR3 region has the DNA TGTGCCAGCAGTGGAACGAGCGGGAGGGGCACAGATACGCAGTATTTT.